Each of the 17 T cell receptor beta chains below was sequenced from the same sample in a study of shared clonotypes between healthy human individuals. Only in-frame clones appear in the TCRdb table, and some are missing; sequencing was by immunoSEQ multiplex PCR. Among 2.3 million or so clones listed, over 90% were seen once. Sequenced: naive CD4+ T cells from PBMCs. Regarding subset: CD45RA+ positively selected. The receptors derive from a man between 18 and 29 years old in good health. Some clones in this sample may be carry-over from other donors' samples.

The chain couples TRBV7-9 to TRBJ2-3; TRBD2 aligns across 13 bases. CDR3 length: 17 amino acids. The ends lost 9 bases at V and 1 base at J; junction bases unmatched: 10. CDR1 and CDR2 from the germline V gene are SEHNR and FQNEAQ (reference sequence). CDR3 sequence reads: CASTAGTSGIGTDTQYF. The CDR3 DNA follows: TGTGCCAGTACAGCCGGGACTAGCGGGATAGGCACAGATACGCAGTATTTT.

The sample holds one count of this clone. The chain has TRBV1 and TRBJ2-7; TRBD2 is the table's D call, not checked against the DNA. TRBV1 is described as a pseudogene. The CDR3 sequence is 20 residues long. The chain's CDR3 is CTSSPPKGRLAGGVSYEQYF. In DNA form, the CDR3 reads TGCACCAGCAGCCCCCCAAAGGGGAGACTAGCGGGAGGTGTCTCCTACGAGCAGTACTTC.

The chain recombines TRBV5-1 with TRBJ1-4; a possible D gene is TRBD1 (6 bases). The ends were cut back, 0 bases at V and 2 bases at J, with 14 bases in the middle. CDR1 and CDR2 (germline): SGHRS, YFSETQ. The CDR3 covers 17 residues. The chain's CDR3 is CASSLVPRGSTNEKLFF. CDR3 coding DNA: TGCGCCAGCAGCTTGGTACCCAGGGGAAGTACTAATGAAAAACTGTTTTTT.

The genes are TRBV2 and TRBJ2-1, with 12 bases fitting TRBD2. Germline CDR1 reads SNHLY; CDR2 reads FYNNEI. Germline trimming cut 4 bases from V and 10 bases from J; bases unmatched to any gene: 5. The length of the CDR3 is 14 residues. The CDR3 nucleotides are TGTGCCAGCAGTGGGACTAGCGGGATCGGGGAGCAGTTCTTC. Amino acids: CASSGTSGIGEQFF. Variable domain in full (rest from reference TRBV2 and TRBJ2-1): EPEVTQTPSHQVTQMGQEVILRCVPISNHLYFYWYRQILGQKVEFLVSFYNNEISEKSEIFDDQFSVERPDGSNFTLKIRSTKLEDSAMYFCASSGTSGIGEQFFGPGTRLTVL.

There are a few counts of this clone. This rearrangement joins TRBV11-3 to TRBJ1-1; unclear D gene. From germline, CDR1 is SGHNT and CDR2 YENEEA. Deletions cut 2 bases from V and 2 bases from J, with 12 bases between. The CDR3 loop spans 15 amino acids. CDR3 loop: CASSLSGGRNTEAFF. DNA of the CDR3: TGTGCCAGCAGCTTAAGCGGTGGGAGAAACACTGAAGCTTTCTTT.

V and J are TRBV5-5 and TRBJ2-7; TRBD2 is a possible D gene (6 bases). In germline, CDR1 is SGHKS, CDR2 YYEKEE (reference sequence). Deletions cut 0 bases from V and 6 bases from J, with 13 bases between. The CDR3 extends over 14 amino acids. The CDR3 sequence: CASSLELATAEQYF. The CDR3 DNA reads as TGTGCCAGCAGCTTGGAACTAGCTACAGCCGAGCAGTACTTC.

This clone was found a few times. The chain couples TRBV5-1 to TRBJ1-2; D not resolved. CDR3 size: 13 residues. The germline CDR1 and CDR2 sequences are SGHRS and YFSETQ. Trimming removed 2 bases at V and 3 bases at J, with 8 bases between. CDR3 loop: CASSLYQDYGYTF. The DNA of the CDR3 is TGCGCCAGCAGCTTATATCAGGACTATGGCTACACCTTC.

The chain combines TRBV29-1 with TRBJ1-4, with no clear D. Trimming took off 6 bases at V and 5 bases at J, with 13 bases between the two ends. The CDR3 consists of 13 residues. From germline, CDR1 is SQVTM and CDR2 ANQGSEA. The CDR3 nucleotides are TGCAGCGTCGACGCCTCGGGGAATGAAAAACTGTTTTTT. Protein: CSVDASGNEKLFF.

The chain links TRBV6-5 to TRBJ2-7, with D tentatively TRBD1 (6 bases). Trimming left V 4 bases short and J 6 bases short, with 13 bases between. This CDR3 contains 13 residues. The germline CDR1 and CDR2 sequences are MNHEY and SVGAGI. The CDR3 nucleotides read TGTGCCAGCAGTTGGACAGCCCAGGGCGAGCAGTACTTC. Translating gives CASSWTAQGEQYF.

This clone was detected only once. CDR3 in amino acids: CASSPDRGAYGYTF. The CDR3 DNA is TGTGCCAGCAGCCCGGATCGGGGAGCCTATGGCTACACCTTC. V and J are TRBV5-6 and TRBJ1-2; no definite D call. The V gene lost 4 bases and the J gene lost 4 bases, with 14 bases spanning the gap. The CDR3 is made up of 14 amino acids. CDR1 and CDR2 (germline): SGHDT, YYEEEE.

This sequence joins TRBV6-5 and TRBJ2-2; D may be TRBD2 (7 bases). Per the germline V gene, CDR1 is MNHEY and CDR2 is SVGAGI. The CDR3 is 15 amino acids. V lost 2 bases, J lost 7 bases, and 14 bases lay in between. The CDR3 DNA reads as TGTGCCAGCAGTTACCGGGGGGCGAGCGGCGGGGAGCTGTTTTTT. Its protein product is CASSYRGASGGELFF.

This clone was detected once. This chain uses TRBV5-1 with TRBJ1-5; 8 positions agree with TRBD1. CDR3 size: 14 residues. J lost 0 bases, V lost 7 bases, and 3 bases had no gene match. CDR1 is SGHRS and CDR2 is YFSETQ in the germline V gene. The CDR3 nucleotides are TGCGCCAGCGGGACAGGCGATAGCAATCAGCCCCAGCATTTT. Translation: CASGTGDSNQPQHF. The full variable domain, rest sourced from reference TRBV5-1 and TRBJ1-5, is KAGVTQTPRYLIKTRGQQVTLSCSPISGHRSVSWYQQTPGQGLQFLFEYFSETQRNKGNFPGRFSGRQFSNSRSEMNVSTLELGDSALYLCASGTGDSNQPQHFGDGTRLSIL.

In DNA form, the CDR3 reads TGTGCCAGCAGTATAACGCCGGGACAGGGAAACAATGAGCAGTTCTTC. Translation gives CASSITPGQGNNEQFF. The chain carries TRBV27 and TRBJ2-1; 9 bases fit TRBD1. Germline CDR1 MNHEY, CDR2 SMNVEV (reference sequence). The CDR3 has 16 residues. Trimming cost V 5 bases and J 5 bases; bases outside gene matches: 10.

The genes are TRBV11-2 and TRBJ1-2; D call uncertain. The V gene lost 3 bases and the J gene lost 6 bases, with 14 bases spanning the gap. The CDR3 contains 14 residues. Germline-derived CDR1 and CDR2 are SGHAT and FQNNGV. CDR3 protein: CASSLATPVNGYTF. The CDR3 DNA reads TGTGCCAGCAGCTTGGCCACCCCGGTAAATGGCTACACCTTC.

The rearrangement joins TRBV9 to TRBJ2-1; 8 nucleotides align to TRBD2. CDR3 size: 14 residues. V lost 4 bases, J lost 9 bases, and 9 bases stayed unmatched. CDR1 is SGDLS and CDR2 is YYNGEE in the germline V gene. CDR3 nucleotides: TGTGCCAGCAGCCCAGCGGGAGCCCCCGCTGAGCAGTTCTTC. This sequence encodes CASSPAGAPAEQFF.

The chain carries TRBV28 and TRBJ1-3; a possible D gene is TRBD1 (5 bases). Germline CDR1 and CDR2: MDHEN and SYDVKM. The CDR3 runs 15 residues. The V end was cut by 7 bases, the J end by 5 bases, with 18 bases between. CDR3 bases: TGTGCCAGCACCCTGGGGCTCCGAGGCAGAAACACCATATATTTT. It encodes CASTLGLRGRNTIYF. The variable domain in full, with the rest retrieved from reference TRBV28 and TRBJ1-3, is DVKVTQSSRYLVKRTGEKVFLECVQDMDHENMFWYRQDPGLGLRLIYFSYDVKMKEKGDIPEGYSVSREKKERFSLILESASTNQTSMYLCASTLGLRGRNTIYFGEGSWLTVV.

The rearrangement joins TRBV6-5 to TRBJ2-7; the match to TRBD2 covers 7 bases. The V and J ends lost 2 bases and 5 bases, in that order; junction bases with no gene match: 9. The CDR3 is made up of 15 amino acids. Germline V CDR1 and CDR2: MNHEY, SVGAGI. DNA of the CDR3: TGTGCCAGCAGTTACAGCGGGGTAACAGGACACGAGCAGTACTTC. Protein sequence: CASSYSGVTGHEQYF.